These 4 T cell receptor beta chains came from one sample sequenced in a study of cytomegalovirus exposure and HLA in healthy donors. Vbeta (60) and Jbeta (13) primers were used in the PCR. Data came from immunoSEQ multiplex PCR; TCRdb stores just in-frame clones and leaves some out. The table lists 210,000 or so clones, over 80% of them singletons. The sample comprised PBMCs. The source is a young man in good health and CMV-seronegative.

The genes are TRBV4-1 and TRBJ1-5, with D possibly matching TRBD1 (6 bases). In germline, CDR1 is MGHRA, CDR2 YSYEKL. The CDR3 contains 14 residues. V dropped 3 bases and J dropped 7 bases, with 13 bases sitting between them. The chain's CDR3 is CASSHRYRAQPQHF. The CDR3 nucleotides are TGCGCCAGCAGCCACCGCTACAGGGCCCAGCCCCAGCATTTT.

V and J are TRBV7-9 and TRBJ1-1, with D possibly being TRBD1 (5 bases). The V gene lost 5 bases and the J gene lost 1 base, with 14 bases spanning the gap. The length of the CDR3 is 15 residues. From germline, CDR1 is SEHNR and CDR2 FQNEAQ (reference sequence). CDR3 sequence: CASSPHRRGNTEAFF. CDR3 coding DNA: TGTGCCAGCAGCCCCCACAGGAGAGGGAACACTGAAGCTTTCTTT.

V and J are TRBV5-6 and TRBJ1-3, with no clear D. CDR1 SGHDT and CDR2 YYEEEE come from the germline V gene. V lost 1 base, J lost 0 bases, and 11 bases lay in between. There are 16 residues in the CDR3. In nucleotides, the CDR3 is TGTGCCAGCAGCTTGTACGGGGTTTCCTCTGGAAACACCATATATTTT. Protein sequence: CASSLYGVSSGNTIYF. Full variable domain (rest looked up from reference TRBV5-6 and TRBJ1-3): DAGVTQSPTHLIKTRGQQVTLRCSPKSGHDTVSWYQQALGQGPQFIFQYYEEEERQRGNFPDRFSGHQFPNYSSELNVNALLLGDSALYLCASSLYGVSSGNTIYFGEGSWLTVV.

This clone showed up just once. CDR3 DNA: TGTGCCAGCAGCTTAGCCTATGTCCGGGACAGTGAAGCTTTCTTT. It yields the protein CASSLAYVRDSEAFF. The chain uses TRBV7-8 and TRBJ1-1; 7 bases agree with TRBD1. The germline gives CDR1 SGHVS, CDR2 FQNEAQ. The V segment lost 0 bases and the J segment 7 bases; nucleotides outside the gene matches: 8. There are 15 residues in the CDR3.